A single sample gave rise to the 23 T cell receptor beta chains below, sequenced in a study of identical twins' blood T cells. TCRdb reanalysed the 5' RACE reads using MiXCR and keeps one entry per CDR3 protein. This repertoire shows hundreds of thousands of distinct CDR3 sequences, 28% found once; its top ten account for about 6%. The sample consisted of PBMCs. All receptors come from a woman aged 18 to 50 in good health.

This clonotype was observed many times. The chain has TRBV19 and TRBJ1-5; D unresolved. V was shortened by 5 bases and J by 5 bases, with 10 bases between the two germline ends. Germline CDR1 and CDR2: LNHDA and SQIVND (reference sequence). The CDR3 length is 13 residues. The CDR3 sequence is CASSLRLDQPQHF. CDR3 in DNA: TGTGCCAGTAGTCTTCGACTTGATCAGCCCCAGCATTTT.

This clonotype was detected a few times. This rearrangement joins TRBV10-3 to TRBJ2-7; 7 bases are a match to TRBD1. The length of the CDR3 is 14 residues. V lost 5 bases, J lost 3 bases, and 7 bases stayed unmatched. Germline V gene lookup returns CDR1 ENHRY and CDR2 SYGVKD. The CDR3 nucleotides read TGTGCCATCAGTTCCTCCCGGGACAGCTACGAGCAGTACTTC. It codes for CAISSSRDSYEQYF.

This clonotype came up a few times. The chain employs TRBV27 and TRBJ2-2, with a possible D match to TRBD2 (6 bases). The CDR3 is made up of 16 amino acids. CDR1 and CDR2 from the germline V gene are MNHEY and SMNVEV (reference sequence). Between the trimmed V and J ends, which lost 8 bases and 5 bases, there was a span of 21 bases. DNA of the CDR3: TGTGCCAGCGGCCGTTTGTGGGGGGATGAAACCGGGGAGCTGTTTTTT. This translates into CASGRLWGDETGELFF.

This clonotype has a handful of counts. The CDR3 DNA reads as TGCGCCAGCAGCTTGGAAAGGTTCGTGGACGAGCAGTACTTC. Its protein is CASSLERFVDEQYF. V gene TRBV5-1 combines with J gene TRBJ2-7, with D hard to call. V lost 0 bases and J 5 bases, leaving 12 bases between the germline ends. The germline gives CDR1 SGHRS, CDR2 YFSETQ. CDR3 length: 14 amino acids.

The V call is TRBV14, the J call TRBJ2-2; D might be TRBD1 (6 bases). The germline V gene encodes CDR1 SGHDN and CDR2 FVKESK. CDR3 length: 13 residues. V was cut by 4 bases and J by 6 bases, with 9 bases left in between. CDR3 DNA sequence: TGTGCCAGCAGCCGGACAGTAGCCGGGGAGCTGTTTTTT. Amino acid sequence: CASSRTVAGELFF. The variable domain in full, with the rest retrieved from reference TRBV14 and TRBJ2-2, is EAGVTQFPSHSVIEKGQTVTLRCDPISGHDNLYWYRRVMGKEIKFLLHFVKESKQDESGMPNNRFLAERTGGTYSTLKVQPAELEDSGVYFCASSRTVAGELFFGEGSRLTVL.

With respect to this clonotype: A junction end diverges from the germline sequence, so it may reflect a read error. V gene TRBV10-2 combines with J gene TRBJ1-6, with a weak D call TRBD1 (5 bases). This CDR3 has 13 amino acids. The V gene's germline CDR1 is WSHSY and CDR2 SAAADI. The CDR3 here is CANSGGDDSPLHF. The CDR3 region has the DNA TGCGCCAACAGTGGAGGGGACGATTCACCCCTCCACTTT.

The J gene is TRBJ1-2, the V gene TRBV27, with a possible D match to TRBD1 (5 bases). The CDR3 runs 13 residues. Germline loops: CDR1 MNHEY, CDR2 SMNVEV (reference sequence). Between the trimmed V and J ends, which lost 6 bases and 0 bases, there was a span of 8 bases. CDR3 sequence reads: CASRGHSNYGYTF. The CDR3 DNA sequence: TGTGCCAGCAGAGGACACTCTAACTATGGCTACACCTTC.

This chain links TRBV19 with TRBJ2-3; no reliable D call. The V gene's germline CDR1 is LNHDA and CDR2 SQIVND (reference sequence). The CDR3 runs to 14 residues. V gave up 2 bases and J gave up 2 bases, with 8 bases separating them. DNA of the CDR3: TGTGCCAGTAGTATAAGAGAGTCCACAGATACGCAGTATTTT. Its translation is CASSIRESTDTQYF.

A few counts support this clonotype. The rearrangement links TRBV12-3 or TRBV12-4 to TRBJ1-1; D remains unclear. This CDR3 has 11 residues. V was shortened by 5 bases and J by 13 bases, with 14 bases between the two germline ends. This CDR3 is CASSRNPVGFF. The CDR3 nucleotides read TGTGCCAGCAGTCGAAACCCTGTAGGTTTCTTT.

The chain employs TRBV5-1 and TRBJ2-2; D call uncertain. The CDR3 contains 13 residues. From germline, CDR1 is SGHRS and CDR2 YFSETQ. The ends were cut back, 4 bases at V and 4 bases at J, with 8 bases in the middle. The CDR3: CASSLEPTGELFF. The CDR3 region has the DNA TGCGCCAGCAGCCTAGAACCCACCGGGGAGCTGTTTTTT.

A few counts support this clonotype. The J gene is TRBJ1-3, the V gene TRBV5-1; D gene unclear. In germline, CDR1 is SGHRS, CDR2 YFSETQ. This CDR3 is built from 18 residues. Deletions cut 0 bases from V and 2 bases from J, with 18 bases between. This chain's CDR3 is CASSLVGSVRIPGNTIYF. DNA for the CDR3: TGCGCCAGCAGCTTGGTAGGATCAGTTAGGATTCCTGGAAACACCATATATTTT.

This clonotype was detected only once. The chain carries TRBV2 and TRBJ1-5; D is undetermined. The germline V gene has CDR1 SNHLY and CDR2 FYNNEI. The CDR3 runs 12 residues. V lost 9 bases to trimming and J lost 3 bases, with 9 bases between them. The CDR3 DNA sequence: TGTGCCAGAGGGTATATCAATCAGCCCCAGCATTTT. The encoded protein is CARGYINQPQHF.

The chain combines TRBV29-1 with TRBJ1-1; D remains unclear. Germline V gene data show CDR1 as SQVTM and CDR2 as ANQGSEA. V was cut by 7 bases and J by 5 bases, with 17 bases left in between. This CDR3 region has 13 residues. CDR3 bases: TGCAGCGCCCGGATGGGGTCGGAGACTGAAGCTTTCTTT. This encodes CSARMGSETEAFF. Combining the CDR3 with reference TRBV29-1 and TRBJ1-1 gives the whole variable domain SAVISQKPSRDICQRGTSLTIQCQVDSQVTMMFWYRQQPGQSLTLIATANQGSEATYESGFVIDKFPISRPNLTFSTLTVSNMSPEDSSIYLCSARMGSETEAFFGQGTRLTVV.

This clonotype was observed once. The chain couples TRBV19 to TRBJ2-1; 7 nucleotides match TRBD2. The CDR3 consists of 15 residues. Germline CDR1 reads LNHDA; CDR2 reads SQIVND (reference sequence). Trimming took 8 bases from V and 5 from J; bases not matched to a gene: 12. CDR3 sequence (DNA): TGTGCCAGTTCACGCGGGCGGGAGTTCGACAATGAGCAGTTCTTC. Translated, it gives CASSRGREFDNEQFF.

This clonotype has a handful of counts. The chain employs TRBV19 and TRBJ1-1; D gene unclear. The germline V gene encodes CDR1 LNHDA and CDR2 SQIVND (reference sequence). The CDR3 has 13 amino acids. V lost 5 bases and J lost 1, with 8 bases in between. CDR3: CASSAAPNTEAFF. The DNA of the CDR3 is TGTGCCAGTAGTGCCGCTCCGAACACTGAAGCTTTCTTT.

The CDR3 coding sequence is TGTGCCAGCAGCCAAGAGGGCGGCAATTCACCCCTCCACTTT. Its translation: CASSQEGGNSPLHF. The chain has TRBV3-1 and TRBJ1-6; D is unresolved. Germline-derived CDR1 and CDR2 are LGHDT and YNNKEL (reference sequence). Between the trimmed V and J ends, which lost 0 bases and 7 bases, there was a span of 7 bases. CDR3 length: 14 residues.

In this sample, this clonotype turned up a few times. This chain connects TRBV29-1 to TRBJ1-5, with D hard to call. CDR1 SQVTM and CDR2 ANQGSEA come from the germline V gene. The CDR3 runs 13 residues. The ends were cut back, 6 bases at V and 2 bases at J, with 11 bases in the middle. CDR3 nucleotide sequence: TGCAGCGTCGCGGCTCAGCGCAATCAGCCCCAGCATTTT. It encodes CSVAAQRNQPQHF.

This clonotype was found a few times. The rearrangement joins TRBV20-1 to TRBJ2-3; 8 bases map to TRBD2. CDR1 is DFQATT and CDR2 is SNEGSKA in the germline V gene (reference sequence). The CDR3 runs 15 residues. V shed 6 bases and J 4 bases; nucleotides not matched to a gene: 12. This CDR3 is CSAAGEREQPDTQYF. The CDR3 nucleotides read TGCAGTGCAGCTGGGGAGCGGGAGCAGCCAGATACGCAGTATTTT.

To note about this clonotype: This sequence may be a read error, since a much larger clone differs from it by one base. The chain employs TRBV6-1 and TRBJ2-3; maybe TRBD2 (6 bases). CDR3 size: 15 residues. The V gene's germline CDR1 is MNHNS and CDR2 SASEGT. The CDR3 DNA reads TGTGCCAGCAGTGAAAGGAGGAGGAGGGAAGATGCGCAGTATTTT. It specifies CASSERRRREDAQYF.

About this clonotype: This may be a read error, as it is one base from a much larger clone. The chain joins TRBV6-4 to TRBJ1-6, with D unresolved. The germline V gene has CDR1 MRHNA and CDR2 SNTAGT. This CDR3 comprises 13 residues. CDR3 nucleotides: TGTGCCAGCAGTGACTCGACAAATTCACCCCCCCACTTT. As protein: CASSDSTNSPPHF.

V usage is TRBV5-1 and J usage is TRBJ1-1; D is unresolved. The CDR3 is 11 residues long. The germline CDR1 and CDR2 sequences are SGHRS and YFSETQ. V lost 3 bases and J lost 10, with 10 bases in between. The CDR3 spells CASSSLGLAFF. The DNA for the CDR3 is TGCGCCAGCAGCTCCCTTGGGCTAGCTTTCTTT.

This clonotype was counted a single time. A clone one base away is much larger, so this may be a read error. The rearrangement uses TRBV7-9 and TRBJ2-7; TRBD1 matches 7 bases. This CDR3 is 15 amino acids long. Germline CDR1 and CDR2: SEHNR and FQNEAQ (reference sequence). The DNA for the CDR3 is TGTGCCAGCAGCAGGCAACAGGGGACGGGCCACGAGCAGTGCTTC. It yields the protein CASSRQQGTGHEQCF.

There are many counts of this clonotype. V is TRBV11-2 and J is TRBJ2-5; tentatively, D is TRBD2 (6 bases). Per germline, CDR1 SGHAT and CDR2 FQNNGV. V dropped 1 base and J dropped 4 bases, with 7 bases sitting between them. CDR3 length equals 13 residues. In nucleotides, the CDR3 is TGTGCCAGCAGCTTAGGGGGAGGAGAGACCCAGTACTTC. This sequence encodes CASSLGGGETQYF.